This T cell receptor (beta chain) was obtained from a study of blood T cell repertoires in COVID-19. The assay was immunoSEQ multiplex PCR, and TCRdb's table has in-frame clones only and misses some. The sample has approximately 170,000 clones, around four fifths seen once; the top ten hold about 11%. Germline CDR1 is GTSNPN and CDR2 is SVGIG (reference sequence). V lost 3 bases to trimming and J lost 6 bases, with 15 bases between them. This CDR3 comprises 14 residues. The chain carries TRBV30 and TRBJ1-5; weak D call: TRBD1 (6 bases). Sequencing used peripheral blood. This sequence originates from a human donor in a cohort sampled during active COVID-19. The CDR3 protein is CAWSAGGGSQPQHF. The CDR3, as DNA: TGTGCCTGGAGCGCGGGGGGGGGCAGTCAGCCCCAGCATTTT.